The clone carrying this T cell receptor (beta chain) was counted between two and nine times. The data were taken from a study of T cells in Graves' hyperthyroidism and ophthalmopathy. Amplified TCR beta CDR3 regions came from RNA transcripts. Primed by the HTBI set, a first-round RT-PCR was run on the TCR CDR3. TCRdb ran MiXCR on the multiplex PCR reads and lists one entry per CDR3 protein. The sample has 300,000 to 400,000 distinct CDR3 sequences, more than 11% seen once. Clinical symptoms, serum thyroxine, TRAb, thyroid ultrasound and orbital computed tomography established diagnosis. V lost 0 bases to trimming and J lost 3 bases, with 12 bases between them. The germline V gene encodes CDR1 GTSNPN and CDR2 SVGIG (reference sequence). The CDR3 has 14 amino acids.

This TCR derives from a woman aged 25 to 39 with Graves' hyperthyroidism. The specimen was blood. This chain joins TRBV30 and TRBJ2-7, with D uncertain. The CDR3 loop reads CAWSVGPAYYEQYF. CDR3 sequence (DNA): TGTGCCTGGAGTGTAGGTCCGGCCTACTACGAGCAGTACTTC.